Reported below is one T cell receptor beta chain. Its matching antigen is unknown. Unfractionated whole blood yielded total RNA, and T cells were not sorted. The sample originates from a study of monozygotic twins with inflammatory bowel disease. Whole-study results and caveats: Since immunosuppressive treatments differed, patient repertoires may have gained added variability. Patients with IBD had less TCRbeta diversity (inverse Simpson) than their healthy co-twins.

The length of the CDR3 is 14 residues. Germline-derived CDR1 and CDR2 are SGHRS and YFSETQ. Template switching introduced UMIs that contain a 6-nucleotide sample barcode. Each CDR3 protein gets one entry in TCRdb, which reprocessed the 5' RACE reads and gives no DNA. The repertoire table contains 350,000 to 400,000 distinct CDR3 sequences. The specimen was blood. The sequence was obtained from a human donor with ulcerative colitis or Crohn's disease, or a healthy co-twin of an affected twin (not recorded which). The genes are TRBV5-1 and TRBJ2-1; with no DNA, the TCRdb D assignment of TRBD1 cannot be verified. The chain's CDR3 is CASSSTPPNNEQFF.